Listed below are T cell receptor beta chains from one sample, sequenced in a study of response to subunit inactivated influenza vaccine. TCRdb used MiXCR to reprocess the RT-PCR reads, holding one entry per CDR3 protein. The sample includes just under 550,000 distinct CDR3 sequences, around a quarter of them seen just once. These data also formed part of another study, on T cells expressing NK-cell markers.

The sequenced sample was CD4+ T cells sorted from PBMCs, obtained 11 to 12 days after vaccination. Receptors originate from a man in his fifties or sixties who received an inactivated influenza vaccine. CDR3s include the opening cysteine and the closing phenylalanine or tryptophan. The order of the fields is V gene, clone size, J gene, D gene, CDR3 protein, CDR3 DNA. D genes are given only for firm matches. Clone size, where shown, is once, few, many, or a class for clones that have expanded.

>TRBV20-1|few|TRBJ2-7|-
CSARGQNYEQYF
TGCAGTGCTAGAGGACAGAACTACGAGCAGTACTTC
>TRBV15|many|TRBJ2-7|TRBD2
CAFQGSGSNGEQYF
TGTGCCTTTCAGGGTAGCGGGAGTAACGGCGAGCAGTACTTC
>TRBV7-2|few|TRBJ1-4|TRBD1
CASSLPQGKLFF
TGTGCCAGCAGCTTACCACAGGGGAAACTGTTTTTT
>TRBV18|few|TRBJ2-7|-
CASSLGLEQYF
TGTGCCAGCTCACTCGGTTTAGAGCAGTACTTC
>TRBV12-3/TRBV12-4|few|TRBJ1-2|-
CASSFGLRGYTF
TGTGCCAGCAGTTTCGGATTAAGAGGCTACACCTTC
>TRBV29-1|few|TRBJ1-1|TRBD1
CSGTGTGMNTEAFF
TGCAGCGGAACCGGGACAGGCATGAACACTGAAGCTTTCTTT
>TRBV20-1|-|TRBJ2-7|-
CSGNRNPYEQYF
TGCAGTGGCAACAGGAATCCCTACGAGCAGTACTTC
>TRBV19|-|TRBJ2-5|-
CASSIVGVRETQYF
TGTGCCAGTAGTATAGTCGGGGTTCGGGAGACCCAGTACTTC
>TRBV7-9|many|TRBJ2-5|-
CASSLEGGGTQYF
TGTGCCAGCAGCTTAGAAGGTGGGGGGACCCAGTACTTC
>TRBV6-1|-|TRBJ1-6|-
CASSGGPPRGNSPLHF
TGTGCCAGCAGCGGAGGCCCACCGAGAGGGAATTCACCCCTCCACTTT
>TRBV7-2|few|TRBJ2-1|TRBD1
CASSSDREPYNEQFF
TGTGCCAGCAGCAGCGACAGGGAGCCCTACAATGAGCAGTTCTTC
>TRBV4-2|few|TRBJ2-1|TRBD2
CASSPQPGLGSEQFF
TGTGCCAGCAGCCCACAGCCGGGACTAGGAAGTGAGCAGTTCTTC
>TRBV6-5|-|TRBJ2-7|-
CASSYGRTAGYEQYF
TGTGCCAGCAGTTACGGCAGGACGGCCGGCTACGAGCAGTACTTC
>TRBV7-2|few|TRBJ2-1|TRBD2
CASSGGAGAPLGEQFF
TGTGCCAGCAGCGGCGGGGCGGGAGCCCCCCTTGGTGAGCAGTTCTTC
>TRBV28|many|TRBJ2-2|TRBD1
CASSSTGTGRTGELFF
TGTGCCAGCAGTTCCACCGGGACAGGGCGCACCGGGGAGCTGTTTTTT
>TRBV12-3/TRBV12-4|few|TRBJ1-2|-
CASSLTRNYGYTF
TGTGCCAGCAGTTTAACAAGGAACTATGGCTACACCTTC
>TRBV20-1|-|TRBJ1-2|TRBD1
CSAERQGYYGYTF
TGCAGTGCTGAGAGACAGGGCTACTATGGCTACACCTTC
>TRBV7-2|-|TRBJ2-1|TRBD1
CASSPRTGAYNEQFF
TGTGCCAGCAGCCCGAGGACAGGGGCCTACAATGAGCAGTTCTTC
>TRBV3-1|many|TRBJ2-3|TRBD2
CASSLTSGRVTDTQYF
TGTGCCAGCAGCCTGACTAGCGGGAGGGTTACAGATACGCAGTATTTT
>TRBV10-2|few|TRBJ2-3|-
CASRLPRGTTDTQYF
TGCGCCAGCAGGCTCCCTCGGGGGACCACAGATACGCAGTATTTT
>TRBV25-1|-|TRBJ2-1|-
CASSEQPRSGEQFF
TGTGCCAGCAGTGAACAGCCCCGGTCAGGTGAGCAGTTCTTC
>TRBV5-1|few|TRBJ1-2|-
CASSPDTNWDYTF
TGCGCCAGCAGCCCCGATACAAACTGGGACTACACCTTC
>TRBV20-1|-|TRBJ2-3|-
CSAATRDTQYF
TGCAGTGCTGCTACCCGGGATACGCAGTATTTT
>TRBV4-1|-|TRBJ2-5|-
CASSQQGGPQETQYF
TGCGCCAGCAGCCAACAGGGTGGGCCCCAAGAGACCCAGTACTTC
>TRBV16|-|TRBJ2-7|-
CASSQVKGGTEQYF
TGTGCCAGCAGCCAAGTGAAGGGGGGAACTGAGCAGTACTTC
>TRBV29-1|few|TRBJ1-5|-
CSVGEGLYQPQHF
TGCAGCGTTGGAGAAGGGCTCTATCAGCCCCAGCATTTT
>TRBV30|-|TRBJ2-7|TRBD1
CAWSFLGQGSYEQYF
TGTGCCTGGAGCTTCTTAGGACAGGGTAGCTACGAGCAGTACTTC
>TRBV12-3/TRBV12-4|-|TRBJ2-1|-
CASSQGYYNEQFF
TGTGCCAGCAGTCAGGGATACTACAATGAGCAGTTCTTC
>TRBV9|few|TRBJ2-3|-
CASSETESTQYF
TGTGCCAGCAGCGAAACGGAGAGTACGCAGTATTTT
>TRBV12-3/TRBV12-4|many|TRBJ2-5|TRBD1
CASRTGGQETQYF
TGTGCCAGCAGGACAGGGGGCCAAGAGACCCAGTACTTC
>TRBV7-9|few|TRBJ2-7|-
CASSLAGRPYEQYF
TGTGCCAGCAGCTTAGCCGGACGGCCTTACGAGCAGTACTTC
>TRBV7-2|-|TRBJ2-1|TRBD2
CASSFERESSEQFF
TGTGCCAGCTCCTTCGAGCGGGAGTCGAGTGAGCAGTTCTTC
>TRBV2|many|TRBJ1-2|-
CASSETPYFGYTF
TGTGCCAGCAGTGAAACCCCCTACTTTGGCTACACCTTC
>TRBV29-1|few|TRBJ2-5|-
CSVRRRIETQYF
TGCAGCGTTCGGCGCAGAATAGAGACCCAGTACTTC
>TRBV20-1|-|TRBJ2-5|-
CSAQRDVQETQYF
TGCAGTGCTCAACGGGACGTACAAGAGACCCAGTACTTC
>TRBV12-3/TRBV12-4|many|TRBJ2-1|-
CASRADYNEQFF
TGTGCCAGCAGGGCAGATTACAATGAGCAGTTCTTC
>TRBV24-1|few|TRBJ2-5|-
CATSDSVETQYF
TGTGCCACCAGTGATTCAGTGGAGACCCAGTACTTC
>TRBV12-3/TRBV12-4|many|TRBJ1-2|-
CASSFSGGYTF
TGTGCCAGCAGTTTCTCGGGCGGCTACACCTTC
>TRBV6-6|many|TRBJ2-1|-
CASSYPSTSEQFF
TGTGCCAGCAGTTACCCATCTACGAGTGAGCAGTTCTTC
>TRBV28|few|TRBJ1-1|TRBD1
CASSKPGTVEAFF
TGTGCCAGCAGTAAACCCGGGACAGTTGAAGCTTTCTTT
>TRBV7-2|-|TRBJ2-1|-
CASSLNREDEQFF
TGTGCCAGCAGCTTAAACAGGGAGGATGAGCAGTTCTTC
>TRBV12-3/TRBV12-4|few|TRBJ2-3|-
CASSLGGLRTDTQYF
TGTGCCAGCAGTTTAGGGGGCCTCCGCACAGATACGCAGTATTTT
>TRBV20-1|few|TRBJ1-1|-
CSARAVQGRNTEAFF
TGCAGTGCTAGAGCGGTACAGGGTAGGAACACTGAAGCTTTCTTT
>TRBV20-1|-|TRBJ2-1|-
CSARYGGGYNEQFF
TGCAGTGCTAGATACGGGGGCGGTTACAATGAGCAGTTCTTC
>TRBV3-1|few|TRBJ2-2|-
CASSQDAGVAGELFF
TGTGCCAGCAGCCAAGATGCAGGGGTGGCCGGGGAGCTGTTTTTT
>TRBV14|few|TRBJ2-7|TRBD2
CASADSGKGYEQYF
TGTGCCAGCGCTGATAGCGGGAAAGGCTACGAGCAGTACTTC
>TRBV7-9|few|TRBJ2-3|TRBD1
CATPGQGTDTQYF
TGTGCCACCCCGGGACAGGGCACAGATACGCAGTATTTT
>TRBV4-2|-|TRBJ1-4|TRBD1
CASSPAVGTGNEKLFF
TGTGCCAGCAGCCCGGCAGTAGGGACAGGGAATGAAAAACTGTTTTTT
>TRBV29-1|few|TRBJ1-4|TRBD1
CSAYRGEKLFF
TGCAGCGCCTACAGGGGTGAAAAACTGTTTTTT
>TRBV18|once|TRBJ1-1|-
CASSPENGLNTEAFF
TGTGCCAGCTCACCAGAGAACGGCCTGAACACTGAAGCTTTCTTT
>TRBV7-9|-|TRBJ2-5|-
CASSIEGTQYF
TGTGCCAGCAGCATCGAAGGGACCCAGTACTTC
>TRBV10-3|-|TRBJ2-4|-
CAISETTGGLAKNIQYF
TGTGCCATCAGTGAGACGACCGGGGGTCTAGCCAAAAACATTCAGTACTTC
>TRBV11-2|-|TRBJ2-3|TRBD2
CASSLVRWPGLDKVTQYF
TGTGCCAGCAGCTTAGTAAGATGGCCGGGACTAGATAAGGTTACGCAGTATTTT
>TRBV3-1|few|TRBJ2-2|-
CASSLSVGPGELFF
TGTGCCAGCAGCCTGAGCGTAGGGCCCGGGGAGCTGTTTTTT